This TCR beta chain emerged from a study of blood T cell repertoires in COVID-19. Study summary: Some COVID-19 samples were acute and others convalescent; all came from the United States, Italy and Spain. Nucleic acid was either cDNA or gDNA, and it came from T cells, B-cell-depleted T cells, or PBMCs.

As processed by the authors: Reference gene primer amplification gave nucleated cell count estimates. Assay: immunoSEQ multiplex PCR; the TCRdb copy retains only in-frame clones and omits some. That table supplies the V and J calls and clone size; D and trimming were determined from the DNA. The sample holds over 250,000 clones; over 75% are singletons and the top ten take roughly 14%. There are 15 residues in the CDR3. V lost 6 bases and J 3 bases, leaving 15 bases between the germline ends. The V gene's germline CDR1 is MDHEN and CDR2 SYDVKM. V and J are TRBV28 and TRBJ1-5, with a weak D call TRBD1 (5 bases). Material for sequencing was peripheral blood. The sequence was obtained from a human donor in a cohort sampled during active COVID-19. CDR3 region: CASSYSGITNQPQHF. For the CDR3, the DNA is TGTGCCAGCAGCTACTCAGGGATTACCAATCAGCCCCAGCATTTT.